Shown below are 17 T cell receptor beta chains from a single sample sequenced in a study of early T cells in non-severe SARS-CoV-2 infection. TCRdb re-analysed the 5' RACE reads in MiXCR, keeping a single row per CDR3 protein. The sample lists around 58,000 distinct CDR3 sequences, less than 9.5% occurring once. The sequenced sample was whole blood, obtained at baseline. These receptors came from an adult who was a healthcare worker with PCR-confirmed SARS-CoV-2 infection or an uninfected control (not recorded which).

The V and J genes are TRBV7-2 and TRBJ2-3; 10 bases agree with TRBD2. The trim removed 2 bases at V and 6 bases at J, leaving 8 bases unmatched. Germline lookup yields CDR1 SGHTA and CDR2 FQGNSA. The CDR3 has 16 residues. The CDR3 protein is CASSLPSGRDQDTQYF. The CDR3 DNA follows: TGTGCCAGCAGCTTACCCAGCGGGAGGGACCAGGATACGCAGTATTTT.

Many counts were recorded for this clonotype. The gene calls are TRBV7-6 and TRBJ2-2; D is unclear. V lost 1 base and J lost 4, with 1 base in between. Germline V gene lookup returns CDR1 SGHVS and CDR2 FNYEAQ. This CDR3 has 12 amino acids. The CDR3 sequence: CASSLGTGELFF. The CDR3 nucleotides read TGTGCCAGCAGCTTAGGCACCGGGGAGCTGTTTTTT.

This clonotype was detected ten times or more. V is TRBV7-3 and J is TRBJ2-5; D is undetermined. V was shortened by 5 bases and J by 4 bases, with 14 bases between the two germline ends. The CDR3 is made up of 14 amino acids. Germline V gives CDR1 SGHTA, CDR2 FQGTGA. This CDR3 reads CASSPNYGVETQYF. The DNA of the CDR3 is TGTGCCAGCAGCCCCAACTATGGGGTAGAGACCCAGTACTTC.

The chain links TRBV12-3 or TRBV12-4 to TRBJ2-7; D is uncertain. V was shortened by 3 bases and J by 0 bases, with 9 bases between the two germline ends. The CDR3 is 14 residues long. In DNA form, the CDR3 reads TGTGCCAGCAGTTTTCCCGCGGACTCCTACGAGCAGTACTTC. It is translated as CASSFPADSYEQYF.

This clonotype was observed a few times. The J gene is TRBJ1-4, the V gene TRBV6-6; D unresolved. The ends were cut back, 0 bases at V and 5 bases at J, with 19 bases in the middle. CDR3 length equals 18 residues. Germline V gene sequence: CDR1 MNHNY, CDR2 SVGAGI (reference sequence). In nucleotides, the CDR3 is TGTGCCAGCAGTTACTCGCATGATAGCCGGGCCAAAAATGAAAAACTGTTTTTT. It specifies CASSYSHDSRAKNEKLFF.

This clonotype was counted at least ten times. CDR3 nucleotide sequence: TGTGCCAGCAGCTTGATGACAGATACGCAGTATTTT. As protein: CASSLMTDTQYF. The chain joins TRBV7-2 to TRBJ2-3; D is ambiguous. V lost 3 bases to trimming and J lost 3 bases, with 4 bases between them. Germline V gene data show CDR1 as SGHTA and CDR2 as FQGNSA. The CDR3 totals 12 residues.

This clonotype appeared many times. This chain links TRBV6-2 or TRBV6-3 with TRBJ1-1, with D unclear. Germline CDR1 MNHEY, CDR2 SVGEGT. The CDR3 covers 13 residues. Deletions cut 4 bases from V and 5 bases from J, with 11 bases between. The CDR3 region has the DNA TGTGCCAGCAGTTTTGTGGGTCGGACTGAAGCTTTCTTT. It codes for CASSFVGRTEAFF.

This clonotype was recorded at least ten times. The chain couples TRBV28 to TRBJ1-2; D unresolved. Deletions cut 7 bases from V and 3 bases from J, with 18 bases between. CDR1 MDHEN and CDR2 SYDVKM come from the germline V gene. The CDR3 length is 15 residues. CDR3 sequence reads: CASTIGGRADYGYTF. CDR3 DNA: TGTGCCAGCACCATCGGTGGGAGGGCGGACTATGGCTACACCTTC.

This clonotype was found a few times. The chain couples TRBV7-9 to TRBJ1-1; D might be TRBD1 (6 bases). CDR3 size: 14 residues. V gave up 1 base and J gave up 4 bases, with 10 bases separating them. Looked up from germline, CDR1 is SEHNR and CDR2 is FQNEAQ (reference sequence). CDR3 loop: CASSLEGVLTEAFF. The CDR3 DNA reads TGTGCCAGCAGCTTAGAGGGGGTCCTCACTGAAGCTTTCTTT.

J is TRBJ2-2 and V is TRBV10-3, with TRBD1 identical over 10 bases. CDR1 is ENHRY, CDR2 SYGVKD, per germline. This CDR3 is built from 15 residues. V trimming: 6 bases; J trimming: 5 bases; junction bases outside the gene matches: 6. CDR3 sequence reads: CAIRDRGSGTGELFF. The CDR3 DNA follows: TGTGCCATCAGGGACAGGGGGTCTGGGACCGGGGAGCTGTTTTTT.

The count of this clonotype is one. The rearrangement links TRBV7-2 to TRBJ2-4, with 11 bases aligning to TRBD1. The CDR3 is made up of 14 amino acids. The trim removed 5 bases at V and 8 bases at J, leaving 5 bases unmatched. In germline, CDR1 is SGHTA, CDR2 FQGNSA. The CDR3 protein is CASSPGQGAHIQYF. Here the CDR3 DNA reads TGTGCCAGCAGCCCCGGACAGGGGGCCCACATTCAGTACTTC.

The rearrangement links TRBV5-1 to TRBJ2-3; D unresolved. This CDR3 comprises 15 residues. Germline CDR1 SGHRS, CDR2 YFSETQ. V gave up 0 bases and J gave up 2 bases, with 10 bases separating them. CDR3 residues: CASSLAAKNTDTQYF. As DNA, the CDR3 is TGCGCCAGCAGCTTGGCTGCAAAAAACACAGATACGCAGTATTTT.

This clonotype was observed a single time. V usage is TRBV7-8 and J usage is TRBJ2-3; D gene unclear. Germline-derived CDR1 and CDR2 are SGHVS and FQNEAQ. The ends were cut back, 5 bases at V and 4 bases at J, with 25 bases in the middle. The CDR3 contains 18 residues. The CDR3 loop reads CASSRQWVRNRPPDTQYF. CDR3 DNA sequence: TGTGCCAGCAGCCGCCAGTGGGTGCGCAACCGGCCCCCAGATACGCAGTATTTT.

In its sample, this clonotype was seen many times. V and J are TRBV18 and TRBJ2-4; TRBD1 might be the D (6 bases). The ends were cut back, 2 bases at V and 3 bases at J, with 20 bases in the middle. The CDR3 spans 18 residues. CDR1 and CDR2 (germline): KGHSH, LQKENI. The chain's CDR3 is CASSPEIGQTGGKNIQYF. The CDR3 DNA reads as TGTGCCAGCTCACCAGAAATTGGACAGACTGGCGGCAAAAACATTCAGTACTTC.

This clonotype was detected ten times or more. The chain employs TRBV28 and TRBJ1-1, with no clear D. Trimming took 6 bases from V and 3 from J, leaving 11 bases between them. CDR1 is MDHEN, CDR2 SYDVKM, per germline. The CDR3 is made up of 13 amino acids. This chain's CDR3 is CASRNAGDTEAFF. The DNA for the CDR3 is TGTGCCAGCAGAAATGCGGGTGACACTGAAGCTTTCTTT.

The genes are TRBV20-1 and TRBJ2-4; 9 nucleotides align to TRBD2. The germline V gene has CDR1 DFQATT and CDR2 SNEGSKA (reference sequence). This CDR3 contains 15 residues. V lost 6 bases and J lost 2; bases outside the gene matches: 8. CDR3 region: CSANESGRPKNIQYF. Written as DNA, the CDR3 is TGCAGTGCCAATGAAAGCGGGAGGCCCAAAAACATTCAGTACTTC.

This clonotype was counted ten times or more. This chain links TRBV25-1 with TRBJ2-3, with TRBD1 matching 9 bases. With V trimmed by 3 bases and J by 6 bases, 4 bases remained unmatched. The CDR3 sequence is 14 residues long. Germline loops: CDR1 MGHDK, CDR2 SYGVNS. The CDR3 is CASSDGTGRDTQYF. CDR3 nucleotides: TGTGCCAGCAGTGATGGGACAGGGAGGGATACGCAGTATTTT.